This T cell receptor beta chain originates from a study of T-cell memory formation after mild COVID-19. General observations from the study: Later expanders leaned toward CD4+, whereas clones contracting from day 15 to 85 were balanced CD4/CD8.

The CDR3 totals 14 residues. In germline, CDR1 is LNHNV, CDR2 YYDKDF (reference sequence). The V and J ends lost 3 bases and 2 bases respectively, with 5 bases between them. Worth noting for this clonotype: What it binds is unknown.

From the 5' RACE reads, TCRdb called clonotypes with MiXCR, one entry per CDR3 protein. The sample gives approximately 290,000 distinct CDR3 sequences, roughly a fifth of which show up once; roughly 20% is in the top ten. The chain carries TRBV15 and TRBJ2-6, with D perhaps TRBD2 (5 bases). Sequencing input: PBMCs or a T cell subset sorted from them (not recorded which). This TCR derives from a man younger than 35 who had mild COVID-19 (a few samples of this study predate the infection). Cell type and time point are not known. The DNA for the CDR3 is TGTGCCACCAGCAGGAGGGCTGGGGCCAACGTCCTGACTTTC. Residues: CATSRRAGANVLTF.